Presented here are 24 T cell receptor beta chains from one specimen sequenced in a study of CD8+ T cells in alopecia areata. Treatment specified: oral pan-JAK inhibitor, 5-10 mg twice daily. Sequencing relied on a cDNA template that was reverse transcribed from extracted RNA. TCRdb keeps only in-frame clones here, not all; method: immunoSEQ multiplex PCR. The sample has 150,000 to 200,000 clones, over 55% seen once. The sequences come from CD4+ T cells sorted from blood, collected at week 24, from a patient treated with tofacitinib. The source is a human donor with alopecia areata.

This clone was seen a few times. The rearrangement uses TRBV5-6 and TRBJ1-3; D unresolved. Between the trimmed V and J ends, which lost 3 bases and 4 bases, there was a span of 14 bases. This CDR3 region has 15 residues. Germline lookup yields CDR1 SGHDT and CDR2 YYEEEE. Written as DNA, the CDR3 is TGTGCCAGCAGCTCCGCAAACCGATACGGAAACACCATATATTTT. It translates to CASSSANRYGNTIYF.

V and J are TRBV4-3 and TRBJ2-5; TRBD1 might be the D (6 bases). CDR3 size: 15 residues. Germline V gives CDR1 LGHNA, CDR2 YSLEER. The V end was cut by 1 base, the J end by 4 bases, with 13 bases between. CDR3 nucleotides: TGCGCCAGCAGCCAAGGGGGAGCAGGGGTAGAGACCCAGTACTTC. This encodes CASSQGGAGVETQYF.

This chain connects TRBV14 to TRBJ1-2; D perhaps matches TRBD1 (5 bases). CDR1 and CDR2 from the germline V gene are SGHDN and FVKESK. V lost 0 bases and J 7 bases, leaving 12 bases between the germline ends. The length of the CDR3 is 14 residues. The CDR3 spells CASSQEGDSAGYTF. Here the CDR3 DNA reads TGTGCCAGCAGCCAAGAAGGGGATTCGGCTGGCTACACCTTC.

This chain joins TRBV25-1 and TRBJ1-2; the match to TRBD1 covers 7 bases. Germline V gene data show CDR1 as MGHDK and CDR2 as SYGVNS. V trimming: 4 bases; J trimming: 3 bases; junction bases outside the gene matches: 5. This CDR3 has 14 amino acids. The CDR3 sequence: CASSAPGQHYGYTF. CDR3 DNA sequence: TGTGCCAGCAGTGCCCCGGGACAGCACTATGGCTACACCTTC.

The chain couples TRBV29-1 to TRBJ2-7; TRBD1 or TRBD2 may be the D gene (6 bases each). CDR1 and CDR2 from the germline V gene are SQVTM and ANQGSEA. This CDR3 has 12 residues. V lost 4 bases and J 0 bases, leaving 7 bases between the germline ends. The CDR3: CSVGGASYEQYF. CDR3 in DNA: TGCAGCGTTGGGGGGGCCTCCTACGAGCAGTACTTC.

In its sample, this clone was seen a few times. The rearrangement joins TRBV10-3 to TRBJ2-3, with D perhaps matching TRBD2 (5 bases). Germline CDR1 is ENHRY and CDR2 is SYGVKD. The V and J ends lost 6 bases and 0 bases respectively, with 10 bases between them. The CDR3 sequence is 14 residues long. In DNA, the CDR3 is TGTGCCATCAGCTGGACTGCTAGCACAGATACGCAGTATTTT. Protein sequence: CAISWTASTDTQYF.

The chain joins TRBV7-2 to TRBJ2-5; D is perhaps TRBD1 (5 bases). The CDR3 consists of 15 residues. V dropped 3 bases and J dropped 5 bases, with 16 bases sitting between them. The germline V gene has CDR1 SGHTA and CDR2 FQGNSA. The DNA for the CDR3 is TGTGCCAGCAGCTTTCCGACAGCCTCGGTCGAGACCCAGTACTTC. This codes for CASSFPTASVETQYF.

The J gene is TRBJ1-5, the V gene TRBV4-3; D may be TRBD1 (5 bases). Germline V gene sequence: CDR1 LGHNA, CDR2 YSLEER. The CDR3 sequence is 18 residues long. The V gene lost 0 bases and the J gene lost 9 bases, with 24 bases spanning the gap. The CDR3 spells CASSQEPRSRAPWMPQHF. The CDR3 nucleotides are TGCGCCAGCAGCCAAGAGCCCAGATCCAGGGCCCCATGGATGCCCCAGCATTTT.

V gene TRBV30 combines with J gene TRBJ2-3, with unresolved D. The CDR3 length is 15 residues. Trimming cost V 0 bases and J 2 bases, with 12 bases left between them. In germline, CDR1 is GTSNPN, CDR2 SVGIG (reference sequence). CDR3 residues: CAWSVLMKLTDTQYF. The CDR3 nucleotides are TGTGCCTGGAGTGTCCTGATGAAACTCACAGATACGCAGTATTTT.

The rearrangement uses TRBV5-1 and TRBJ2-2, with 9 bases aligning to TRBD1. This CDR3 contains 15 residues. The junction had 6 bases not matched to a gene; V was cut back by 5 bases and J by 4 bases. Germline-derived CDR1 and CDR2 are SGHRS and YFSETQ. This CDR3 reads CASSLGQGFTGELFF. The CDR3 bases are TGCGCCAGCAGTCTGGGACAGGGCTTCACCGGGGAGCTGTTTTTT.

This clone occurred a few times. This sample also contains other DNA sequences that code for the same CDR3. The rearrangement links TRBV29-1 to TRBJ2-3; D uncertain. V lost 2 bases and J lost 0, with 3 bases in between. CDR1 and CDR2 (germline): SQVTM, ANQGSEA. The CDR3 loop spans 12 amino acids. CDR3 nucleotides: TGCAGCGTTGAACCCAGCACAGATACGCAGTATTTT. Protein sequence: CSVEPSTDTQYF.

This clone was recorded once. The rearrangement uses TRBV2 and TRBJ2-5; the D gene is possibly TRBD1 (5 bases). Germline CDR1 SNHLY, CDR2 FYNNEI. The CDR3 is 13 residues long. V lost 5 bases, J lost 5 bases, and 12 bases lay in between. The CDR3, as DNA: TGTGCCAGCAGTCGCACAGGTTTGGAGACCCAGTACTTC. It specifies CASSRTGLETQYF.

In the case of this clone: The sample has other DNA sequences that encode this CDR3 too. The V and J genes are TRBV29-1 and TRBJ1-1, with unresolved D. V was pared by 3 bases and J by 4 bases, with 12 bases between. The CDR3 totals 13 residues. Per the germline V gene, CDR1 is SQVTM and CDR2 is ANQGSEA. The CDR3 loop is CSVDRGSGTEAFF. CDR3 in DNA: TGCAGCGTTGATAGAGGAAGTGGCACTGAAGCTTTCTTT.

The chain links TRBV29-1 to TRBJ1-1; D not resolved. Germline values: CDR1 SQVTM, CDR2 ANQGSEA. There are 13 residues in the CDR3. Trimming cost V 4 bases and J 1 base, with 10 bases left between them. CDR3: CSVGPWGNTEAFF. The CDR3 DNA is TGCAGCGTTGGCCCCTGGGGGAACACTGAAGCTTTCTTT.

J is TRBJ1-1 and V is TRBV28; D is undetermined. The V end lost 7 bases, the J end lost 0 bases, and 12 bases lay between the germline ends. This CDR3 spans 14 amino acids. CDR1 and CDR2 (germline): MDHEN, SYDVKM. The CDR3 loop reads CASTLVGVNTEAFF. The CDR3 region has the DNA TGTGCCAGCACTTTGGTGGGTGTGAACACTGAAGCTTTCTTT.

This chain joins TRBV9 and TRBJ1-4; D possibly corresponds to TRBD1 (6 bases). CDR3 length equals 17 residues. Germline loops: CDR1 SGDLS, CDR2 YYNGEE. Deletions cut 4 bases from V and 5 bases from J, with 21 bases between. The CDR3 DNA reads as TGTGCCAGCAGCTCCCATCCCCAGACAGGACTAAATGAAAAACTGTTTTTT. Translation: CASSSHPQTGLNEKLFF.

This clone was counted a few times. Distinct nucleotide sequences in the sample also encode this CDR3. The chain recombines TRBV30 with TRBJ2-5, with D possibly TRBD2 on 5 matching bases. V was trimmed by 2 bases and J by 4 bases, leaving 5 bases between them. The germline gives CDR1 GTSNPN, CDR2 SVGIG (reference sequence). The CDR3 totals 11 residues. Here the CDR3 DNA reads TGTGCCTGGAGTCGGGGAGAGACCCAGTACTTC. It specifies CAWSRGETQYF.

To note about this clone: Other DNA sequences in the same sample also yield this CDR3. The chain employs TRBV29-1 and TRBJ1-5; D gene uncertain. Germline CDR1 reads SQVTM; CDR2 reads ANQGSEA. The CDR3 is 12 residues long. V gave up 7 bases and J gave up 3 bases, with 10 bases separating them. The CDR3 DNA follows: TGCAGCGCTGGGAATTCCAATCAGCCCCAGCATTTT. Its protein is CSAGNSNQPQHF.

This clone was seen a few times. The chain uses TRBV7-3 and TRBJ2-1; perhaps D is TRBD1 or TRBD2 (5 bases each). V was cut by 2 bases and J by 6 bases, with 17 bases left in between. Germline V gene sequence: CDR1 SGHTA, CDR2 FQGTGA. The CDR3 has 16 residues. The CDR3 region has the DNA TGTGCCAGCAGCTTAGATGGGACGATAGGTGCCAATGAGCAGTTCTTC. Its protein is CASSLDGTIGANEQFF.

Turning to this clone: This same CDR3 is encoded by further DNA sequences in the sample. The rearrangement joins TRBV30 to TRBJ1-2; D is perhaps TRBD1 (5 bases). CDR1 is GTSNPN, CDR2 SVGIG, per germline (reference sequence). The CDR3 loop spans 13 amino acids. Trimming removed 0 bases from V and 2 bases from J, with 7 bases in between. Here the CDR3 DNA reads TGTGCCTGGAGTGTCCGGGGGAACTATGGCTACACCTTC. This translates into CAWSVRGNYGYTF.

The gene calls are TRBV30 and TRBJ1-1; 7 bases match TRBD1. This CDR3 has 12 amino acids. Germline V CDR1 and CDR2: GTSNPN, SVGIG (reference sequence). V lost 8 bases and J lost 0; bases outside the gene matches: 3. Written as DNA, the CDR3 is TGTGCCCAGGGACAGCTGAACACTGAAGCTTTCTTT. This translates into CAQGQLNTEAFF. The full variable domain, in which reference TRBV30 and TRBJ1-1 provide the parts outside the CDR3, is SQTIHQWPATLVQPVGSPLSLECTVEGTSNPNLYWYRQAAGRGLQLLFYSVGIGQISSEVPQNLSASRPQDRQFILSSKKLLLSDSGFYLCAQGQLNTEAFFGQGTRLTVV.

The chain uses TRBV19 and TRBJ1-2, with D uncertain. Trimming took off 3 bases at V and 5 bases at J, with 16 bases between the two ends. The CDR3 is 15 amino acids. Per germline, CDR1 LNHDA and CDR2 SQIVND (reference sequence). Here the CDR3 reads CASSIARLTLYGYTF. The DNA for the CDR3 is TGTGCCAGTAGTATCGCCCGGTTAACCTTATATGGCTACACCTTC.

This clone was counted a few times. In DNA, the CDR3 is TGTGCCAGCGGCGGAGGGACATTGGGGAACACTGAAGCTTTCTTT. Translation: CASGGGTLGNTEAFF. J is TRBJ1-1 and V is TRBV9; possibly TRBD1 for D (6 bases). This CDR3 spans 15 amino acids. Germline assignment: CDR1 SGDLS and CDR2 YYNGEE. V was clipped by 7 bases and J by 1 base, with 17 bases between them.

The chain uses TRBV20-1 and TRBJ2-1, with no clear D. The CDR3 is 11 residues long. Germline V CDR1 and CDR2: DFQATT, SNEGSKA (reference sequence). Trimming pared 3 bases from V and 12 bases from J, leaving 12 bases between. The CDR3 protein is CSARDPPRQFF. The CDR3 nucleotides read TGCAGTGCTAGGGACCCCCCCCGGCAGTTCTTC.